This TCR beta chain stems from a study of blood T cell repertoires in COVID-19. The overall study: Sample material is recorded as cDNA or gDNA derived from T cells, B-cell-depleted T cells, or PBMCs.

Per the study methods: Reference gene primers were amplified, and this amplification served to estimate nucleated cell counts. The table came from immunoSEQ multiplex PCR; TCRdb's copy has only in-frame clones and leaves some out. The V and J calls and clone size are taken from that table; D and trimming were inferred from the DNA. The sample shows over 300,000 clones, 70% to 90% of them seen only once. The CDR3 is 16 residues long. Per the germline V gene, CDR1 is MNHEY and CDR2 is SMNVEV (reference sequence). With V trimmed by 3 bases and J by 7 bases, 12 bases remained unmatched. This study enrolled people aged 18 to 89 from about two dozen US geographic areas. Categorization into cohorts depended on clinical history that participants reported.

Sequencing was carried out using PBMCs or T cells enriched from blood (not recorded which). The rearrangement links TRBV27 to TRBJ2-1, with 7 positions matching TRBD1. The receptor's source is a woman in her twenties or thirties with acute COVID-19. The CDR3 reads CASSFGQETSSNEQFF. Written as DNA, the CDR3 is TGTGCCAGCAGTTTCGGACAGGAGACCTCGTCAAATGAGCAGTTCTTC.